The next 5 T cell receptor beta chains were all read from a single sample in a study of PD-L1 blockade in urothelial cancer. Measured with immunoSEQ multiplex PCR; TCRdb has only the in-frame clones, and not every one. The data show more than 90,000 clones, approximately 82% seen once. Time point given: peripheral blood 6 weeks after treatment start. This material consisted of PBMCs, taken around atezolizumab (anti-PD-L1) treatment. The receptor source for this set is a man in his 70s with urothelial cancer.

The DNA for the CDR3 is TGTGCCAGCAGTCCAACGACAGGTTGGCTCTACACCTTC. The encoded protein is CASSPTTGWLYTF. V gene TRBV27 combines with J gene TRBJ1-2, with D possibly TRBD1 on 6 matching bases. Trimming removed 5 bases at V and 10 bases at J, with 17 bases between. This CDR3 is 13 amino acids long. In germline, CDR1 is MNHEY, CDR2 SMNVEV (reference sequence).

This rearrangement joins TRBV7-6 to TRBJ2-5; 10 bases map to TRBD2. Unmatched junction bases numbered 2, after V lost 3 bases and J lost 4 bases. Germline V gene lookup returns CDR1 SGHVS and CDR2 FNYEAQ. This CDR3 has 14 amino acids. The CDR3 loop is CASSFTSGTETQYF. In DNA form, the CDR3 reads TGTGCCAGCAGCTTTACTAGCGGGACAGAGACCCAGTACTTC.

This clone has only a few counts. The chain recombines TRBV7-2 with TRBJ1-1; TRBD1 matches at 8 bases. The germline gives CDR1 SGHTA, CDR2 FQGNSA. Unmatched junction bases numbered 10, after V lost 4 bases and J lost 6 bases. This CDR3 is built from 15 residues. The CDR3 protein is CASSSFQDREPEAFF. The CDR3 nucleotides read TGTGCCAGCAGCTCCTTCCAGGACAGGGAGCCTGAAGCTTTCTTT.

This rearrangement joins TRBV6-5 to TRBJ1-5; 9 bases agree with TRBD1. The germline CDR1 and CDR2 sequences are MNHEY and SVGAGI. V shed 5 bases, J shed 6 bases, and the junction held 8 bases outside the gene matches. CDR3 size: 15 residues. The CDR3 is CASSSSGQGIQPQHF. The CDR3 nucleotides read TGTGCCAGCAGTAGTTCGGGACAGGGTATTCAGCCCCAGCATTTT.

The chain's CDR3 is CASSQDVSGETQYF. CDR3 coding DNA: TGCGCCAGCAGCCAAGACGTCTCGGGGGAGACCCAGTACTTC. The V gene is TRBV4-3, the J gene TRBJ2-5; D is possibly TRBD2 (5 bases). Germline-derived CDR1 and CDR2 are LGHNA and YSLEER. Trimming removed 0 bases from V and 5 bases from J, with 10 bases in between. This CDR3 is built from 14 residues.